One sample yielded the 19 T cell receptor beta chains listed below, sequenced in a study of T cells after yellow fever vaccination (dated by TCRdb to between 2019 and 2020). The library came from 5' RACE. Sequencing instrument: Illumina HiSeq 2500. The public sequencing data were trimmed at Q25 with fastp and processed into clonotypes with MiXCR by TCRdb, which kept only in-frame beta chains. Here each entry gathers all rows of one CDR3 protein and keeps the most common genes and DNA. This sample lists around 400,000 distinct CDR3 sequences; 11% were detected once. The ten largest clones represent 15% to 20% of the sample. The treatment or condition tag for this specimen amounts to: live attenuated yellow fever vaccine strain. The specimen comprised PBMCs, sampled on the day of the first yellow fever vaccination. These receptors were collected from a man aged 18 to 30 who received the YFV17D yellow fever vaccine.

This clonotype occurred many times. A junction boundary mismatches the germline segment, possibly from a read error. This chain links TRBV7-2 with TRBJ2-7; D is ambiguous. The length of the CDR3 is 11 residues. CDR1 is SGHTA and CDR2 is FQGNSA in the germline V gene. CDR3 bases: TGTGCCAGCAGCTTGTCCTCCGAGCAGTACTTC. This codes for CASSLSSEQYF.

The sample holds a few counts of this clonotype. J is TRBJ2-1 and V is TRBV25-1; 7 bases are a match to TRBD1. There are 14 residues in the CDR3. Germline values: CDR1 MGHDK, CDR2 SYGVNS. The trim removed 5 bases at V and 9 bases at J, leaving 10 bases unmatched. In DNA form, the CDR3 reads TGTGCCAGCAGTTTAGGGGGCGCATCACGTGAGCAGTTCTTC. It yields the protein CASSLGGASREQFF.

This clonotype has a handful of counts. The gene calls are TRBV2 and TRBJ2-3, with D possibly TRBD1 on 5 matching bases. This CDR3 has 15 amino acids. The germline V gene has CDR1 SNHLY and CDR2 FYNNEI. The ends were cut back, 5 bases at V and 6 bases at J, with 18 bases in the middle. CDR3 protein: CASSPRAEHRDTQYF. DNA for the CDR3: TGTGCCAGCAGTCCTCGGGCGGAGCACAGGGATACGCAGTATTTT.

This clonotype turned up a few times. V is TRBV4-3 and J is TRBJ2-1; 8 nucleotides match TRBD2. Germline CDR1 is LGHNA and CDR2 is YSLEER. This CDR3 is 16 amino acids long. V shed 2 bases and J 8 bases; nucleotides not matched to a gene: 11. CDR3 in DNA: TGCGCCAGCAGCCAATCTCTTACGGGGGGGTGGGATGAGCAGTTCTTC. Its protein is CASSQSLTGGWDEQFF.

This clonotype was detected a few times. The CDR3 loop reads CASSSRGGTNYGYTF. The CDR3 coding sequence is TGTGCCAGCAGCTCGAGAGGAGGGACTAACTATGGCTACACCTTC. The V gene is TRBV5-5, the J gene TRBJ1-2, with D unclear. The length of the CDR3 is 15 residues. The V end lost 3 bases, the J end lost 0 bases, and 12 bases lay between the germline ends. Per germline, CDR1 SGHKS and CDR2 YYEKEE (reference sequence). The full variable domain, completed using reference TRBV5-5 and TRBJ1-2, is DAGVTQSPTHLIKTRGQQVTLRCSPISGHKSVSWYQQVLGQGPQFIFQYYEKEERGRGNFPDRFSARQFPNYSSELNVNALLLGDSALYLCASSSRGGTNYGYTFGSGTRLTVV.

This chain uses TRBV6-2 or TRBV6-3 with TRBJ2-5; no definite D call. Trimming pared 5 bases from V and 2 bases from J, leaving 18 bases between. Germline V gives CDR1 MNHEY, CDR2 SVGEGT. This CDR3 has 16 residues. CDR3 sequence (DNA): TGTGCCAGCAGTCCCCCGGGCCCTTTTGGGCAAGAGACCCAGTACTTC. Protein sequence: CASSPPGPFGQETQYF.

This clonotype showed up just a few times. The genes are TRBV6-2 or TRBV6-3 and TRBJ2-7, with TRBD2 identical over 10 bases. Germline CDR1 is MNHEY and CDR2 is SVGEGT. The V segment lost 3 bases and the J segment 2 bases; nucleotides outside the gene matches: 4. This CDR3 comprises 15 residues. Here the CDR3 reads CASSYYLAGAYEQYF. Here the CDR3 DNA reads TGTGCCAGCAGTTATTATCTAGCGGGGGCCTACGAGCAGTACTTC.

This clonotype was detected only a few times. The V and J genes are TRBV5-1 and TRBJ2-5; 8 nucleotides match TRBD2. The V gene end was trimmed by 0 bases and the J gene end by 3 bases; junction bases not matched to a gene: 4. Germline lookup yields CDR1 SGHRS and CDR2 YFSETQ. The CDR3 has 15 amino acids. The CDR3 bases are TGCGCCAGCAGCTTGGGATTGCGGGGGGAAGAGACCCAGTACTTC. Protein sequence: CASSLGLRGEETQYF. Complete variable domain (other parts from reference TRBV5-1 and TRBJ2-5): KAGVTQTPRYLIKTRGQQVTLSCSPISGHRSVSWYQQTPGQGLQFLFEYFSETQRNKGNFPGRFSGRQFSNSRSEMNVSTLELGDSALYLCASSLGLRGEETQYFGPGTRLLVL.

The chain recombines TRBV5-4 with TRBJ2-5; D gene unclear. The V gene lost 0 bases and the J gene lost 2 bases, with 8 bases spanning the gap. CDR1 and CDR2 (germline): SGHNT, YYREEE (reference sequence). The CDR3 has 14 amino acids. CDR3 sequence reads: CASSLDLGQETQYF. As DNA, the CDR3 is TGTGCCAGCAGCTTGGACTTAGGGCAAGAGACCCAGTACTTC.

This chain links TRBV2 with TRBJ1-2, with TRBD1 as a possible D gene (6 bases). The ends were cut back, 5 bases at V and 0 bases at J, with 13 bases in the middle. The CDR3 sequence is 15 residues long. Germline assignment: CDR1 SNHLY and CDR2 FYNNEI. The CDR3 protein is CASSHPGHANYGYTF. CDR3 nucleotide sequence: TGTGCCAGCAGTCACCCGGGACACGCTAACTATGGCTACACCTTC.

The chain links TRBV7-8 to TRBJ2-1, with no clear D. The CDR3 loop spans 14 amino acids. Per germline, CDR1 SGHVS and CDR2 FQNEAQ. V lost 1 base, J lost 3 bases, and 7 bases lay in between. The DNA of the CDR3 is TGTGCCAGCAGCTTAGGGCAGTACTACAATGAGCAGTTCTTC. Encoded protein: CASSLGQYYNEQFF.

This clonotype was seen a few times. This CDR3 reads CSVGQAMGGEKLFF. CDR3 bases: TGCAGCGTTGGACAAGCCATGGGAGGCGAAAAACTGTTTTTT. The gene calls are TRBV29-1 and TRBJ1-4, with no clear D. Per the germline V gene, CDR1 is SQVTM and CDR2 is ANQGSEA. This CDR3 spans 14 amino acids. V lost 4 bases and J lost 8, with 17 bases in between.

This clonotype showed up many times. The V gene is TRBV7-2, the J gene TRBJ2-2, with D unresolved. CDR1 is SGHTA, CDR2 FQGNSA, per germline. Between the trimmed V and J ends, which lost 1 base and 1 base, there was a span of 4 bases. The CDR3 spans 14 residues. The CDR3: CASSLGGNTGELFF. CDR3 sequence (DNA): TGTGCCAGCAGCTTAGGCGGGAACACCGGGGAGCTGTTTTTT. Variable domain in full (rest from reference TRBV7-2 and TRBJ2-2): GAGVSQSPSNKVTEKGKDVELRCDPISGHTALYWYRQSLGQGLEFLIYFQGNSAPDKSGLPSDRFSAERTGGSVSTLTIQRTQQEDSAVYLCASSLGGNTGELFFGEGSRLTVL.

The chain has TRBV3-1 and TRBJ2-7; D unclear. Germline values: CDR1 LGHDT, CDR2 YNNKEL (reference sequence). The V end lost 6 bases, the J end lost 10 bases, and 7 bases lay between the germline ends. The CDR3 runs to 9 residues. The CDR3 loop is CASSRSQYV. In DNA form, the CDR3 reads TGTGCCAGCAGTAGGAGCCAGTACGTC.

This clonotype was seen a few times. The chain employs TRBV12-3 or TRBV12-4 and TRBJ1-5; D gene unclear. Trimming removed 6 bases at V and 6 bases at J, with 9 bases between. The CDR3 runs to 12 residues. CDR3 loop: CASRVRLQPQHF. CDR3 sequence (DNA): TGTGCCAGCAGAGTGAGGCTTCAGCCCCAGCATTTT.

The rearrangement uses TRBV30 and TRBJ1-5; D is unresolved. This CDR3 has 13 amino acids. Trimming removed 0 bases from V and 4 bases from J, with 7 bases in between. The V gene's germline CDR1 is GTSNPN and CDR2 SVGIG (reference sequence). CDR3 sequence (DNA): TGTGCCTGGAGTGTACGATGGAATCAGCCCCAGCATTTT. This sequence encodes CAWSVRWNQPQHF.

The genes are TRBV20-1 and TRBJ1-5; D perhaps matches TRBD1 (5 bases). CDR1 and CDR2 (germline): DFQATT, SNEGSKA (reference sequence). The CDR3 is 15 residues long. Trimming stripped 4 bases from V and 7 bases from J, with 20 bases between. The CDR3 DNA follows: TGCAGTGCTAAGGTCACCTCAGGGCGCAGCCAGCCCCAGCATTTT. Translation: CSAKVTSGRSQPQHF.

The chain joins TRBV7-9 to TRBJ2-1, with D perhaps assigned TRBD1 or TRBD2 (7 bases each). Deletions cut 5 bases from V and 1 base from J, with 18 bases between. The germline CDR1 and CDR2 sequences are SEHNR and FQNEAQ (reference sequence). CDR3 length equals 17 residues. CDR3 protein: CASSAYDREGSYNEQFF. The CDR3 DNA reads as TGTGCCAGCAGCGCCTATGACAGGGAGGGATCCTACAATGAGCAGTTCTTC. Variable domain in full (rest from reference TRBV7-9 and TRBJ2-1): DTGVSQNPRHKITKRGQNVTFRCDPISEHNRLYWYRQTLGQGPEFLTYFQNEAQLEKSRLLSDRFSAERPKGSFSTLEIQRTEQGDSAMYLCASSAYDREGSYNEQFFGPGTRLTVL.

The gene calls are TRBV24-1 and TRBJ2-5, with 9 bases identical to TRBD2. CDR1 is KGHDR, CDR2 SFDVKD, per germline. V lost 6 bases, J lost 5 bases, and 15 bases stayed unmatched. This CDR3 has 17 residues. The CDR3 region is CATSLGGGGAHEETQYF. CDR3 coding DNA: TGTGCCACCAGTCTAGGTGGCGGGGGGGCTCATGAGGAGACCCAGTACTTC.